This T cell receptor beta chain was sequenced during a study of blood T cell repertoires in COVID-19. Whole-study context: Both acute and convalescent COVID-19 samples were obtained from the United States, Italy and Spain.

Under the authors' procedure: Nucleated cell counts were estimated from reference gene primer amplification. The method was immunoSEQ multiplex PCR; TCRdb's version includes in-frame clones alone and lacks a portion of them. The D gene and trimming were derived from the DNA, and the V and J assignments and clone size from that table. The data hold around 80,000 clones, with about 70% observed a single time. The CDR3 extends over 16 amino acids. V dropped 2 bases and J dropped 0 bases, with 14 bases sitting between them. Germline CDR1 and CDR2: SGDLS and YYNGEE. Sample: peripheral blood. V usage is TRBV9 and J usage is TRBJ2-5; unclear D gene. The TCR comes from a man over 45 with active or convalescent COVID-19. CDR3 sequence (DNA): TGTGCCAGCAGCGTTGGCGGATCGGAGTACCAAGAGACCCAGTACTTC. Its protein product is CASSVGGSEYQETQYF.